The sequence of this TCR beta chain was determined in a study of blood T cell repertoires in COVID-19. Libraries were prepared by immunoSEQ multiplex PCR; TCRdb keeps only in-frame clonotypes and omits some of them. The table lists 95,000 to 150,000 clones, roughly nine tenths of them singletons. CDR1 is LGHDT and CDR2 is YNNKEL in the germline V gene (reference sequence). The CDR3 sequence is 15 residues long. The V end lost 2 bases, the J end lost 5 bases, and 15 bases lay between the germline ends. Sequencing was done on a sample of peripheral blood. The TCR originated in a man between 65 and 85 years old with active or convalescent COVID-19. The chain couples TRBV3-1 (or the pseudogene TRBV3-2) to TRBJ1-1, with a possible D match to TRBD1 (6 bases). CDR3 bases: TGTGCCAGCAGCCAAACGGTGACAGGACGAACTGAAGCTTTCTTT. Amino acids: CASSQTVTGRTEAFF.